This TCR beta chain is drawn from a study of T cell repertoires in cytomegalovirus infection. About the research overall: Both a matching HLA type and CMV infection were indicated by public TCR beta signatures.

The CDR3 totals 13 residues. With V trimmed by 5 bases and J by 8 bases, 6 bases remained unmatched. Germline V CDR1 and CDR2: SGHTA, FQGTGA. This clonotype was counted many times. TCRdb re-called the reads with MiXCR, one entry per CDR3 protein. The sample gives around 530,000 distinct CDR3 sequences, more than 15% of which show up once; more than 20% is in the top ten. The chain links TRBV7-3 to TRBJ2-1; the match to TRBD2 covers 7 bases. Source material: CD8+ T cells from PBMCs. The receptor comes from a human donor in good health (CMV status not recorded). Some clones in this sample may be carry-over from other donors' samples. This CDR3 reads CASSGLVGDEQFF. As DNA, the CDR3 is TGTGCCAGCAGCGGACTAGTGGGGGATGAGCAGTTCTTC.